This is a list of T cell receptor beta chains from one sample in a study of long-term antiretroviral therapy in people with HIV. Produced via immunoSEQ multiplex PCR; TCRdb's table is partial and in-frame only. The table has approximately 26,000 clones, roughly 92% seen once; the top ten hold around 4.2%. The sequencing here drew on unsorted PBMCs, taken 3.1 years after starting antiretroviral therapy. The receptors originated from a man younger than 30 with HIV. Both conserved end residues are part of each CDR3. D genes are given only for firm matches. Rows may omit the clone size; those that give it use once, few, many or a size class.

abundance	d_gene	v_gene	j_gene	CDR3aa	CDR3nt
NA	NA	TRBV10-3	TRBJ1-2	CAISEDPGSYGYTF	TGTGCCATCAGTGAGGACCCAGGGTCCTATGGCTACACCTTC
NA	NA	TRBV18	TRBJ1-4	CASSPTWAGDEKLFF	TGTGCCAGCTCACCGACCTGGGCGGGGGATGAAAAACTGTTTTTT
NA	TRBD2	TRBV19	TRBJ2-1	CASSMIAGGYNEQFF	TGTGCCAGTAGTATGATTGCGGGGGGCTACAATGAGCAGTTCTTC
NA	NA	TRBV15	TRBJ2-1	CATSRVAMGSYNEQFF	TGTGCCACCAGCAGAGTAGCGATGGGCTCCTACAATGAGCAGTTCTTC
NA	NA	TRBV6-6	TRBJ1-1	CASSYPGPGRTEAFF	TGTGCCAGCAGTTACCCGGGGCCGGGGCGAACTGAAGCTTTCTTT
NA	TRBD2	TRBV7-2	TRBJ2-5	CATARRGGRETQYF	TGTGCCACCGCTCGCCGGGGGGGCCGAGAGACCCAGTACTTC
NA	NA	TRBV30	TRBJ1-1	CARRLGGTEAFF	TGTGCCCGGAGATTGGGGGGCACTGAAGCTTTCTTT
NA	NA	TRBV6-5	TRBJ1-5	CASRGTGSNQPQHF	TGTGCCAGCAGGGGCACAGGGAGCAATCAGCCCCAGCATTTT
NA	NA	TRBV2	TRBJ2-1	CASDSTGRAYNEQFF	TGTGCCAGCGACTCGACGGGGCGGGCATACAATGAGCAGTTCTTC
NA	NA	TRBV7-9	TRBJ1-1	CASSAWDGEAFF	TGTGCCAGCAGCGCCTGGGACGGTGAAGCTTTCTTT
NA	NA	TRBV9	TRBJ2-7	CASSLGLTAYEQYF	TGTGCCAGCAGCCTCGGGCTTACCGCCTACGAGCAGTACTTC
few	NA	TRBV7-9	TRBJ2-7	CASGRDGTYEQYF	TGTGCCAGCGGACGGGACGGGACCTACGAGCAGTACTTC
NA	NA	TRBV6-5	TRBJ2-7	CASSPAGRGRYEQYF	TGTGCCAGCAGTCCCGCGGGAAGGGGAAGGTACGAGCAGTACTTC
NA	NA	TRBV2	TRBJ2-7	CASSARPPGEQYF	TGTGCCAGCAGTGCCAGACCCCCCGGGGAGCAGTACTTC
NA	NA	TRBV9	TRBJ1-2	CASSVGPTNYGYTF	TGTGCCAGCAGCGTAGGGCCCACAAACTATGGCTACACCTTC
NA	NA	TRBV30	TRBJ2-7	CAWSVLGYEQYF	TGTGCCTGGAGTGTACTGGGGTACGAGCAGTACTTC
NA	NA	TRBV6-1	TRBJ1-1	CASSERGSEAFF	TGTGCCAGCAGTGAGAGGGGATCTGAAGCTTTCTTT
NA	TRBD1	TRBV6-6	TRBJ1-2	CASSYGQEGYTF	TGTGCCAGCAGTTATGGACAGGAGGGCTACACCTTC
NA	NA	TRBV6-4	TRBJ1-1	CASSFKGNTEAFF	TGTGCCAGCTCCTTCAAGGGGAACACTGAAGCTTTCTTT
once	NA	TRBV9	TRBJ1-2	CASSPRARVYNGYTF	TGTGCCAGCAGCCCCCGGGCCAGGGTGTATAATGGCTACACCTTC
once	NA	TRBV4-2	TRBJ2-7	CASSQDDTAYEQYF	TGTGCCAGCAGCCAAGACGACACAGCCTACGAGCAGTACTTC
NA	TRBD1	TRBV18	TRBJ2-7	CASSQRDRGFHEQYF	TGTGCCAGCTCACAACGGGACAGGGGTTTCCACGAGCAGTACTTC
NA	NA	TRBV12-5	TRBJ1-5	CASGIQGVGQPQHF	TGTGCTAGTGGCATTCAGGGAGTCGGTCAGCCCCAGCATTTT
once	TRBD1	TRBV7-8	TRBJ2-7	CASSLWDRDYEQYF	TGTGCCAGCAGCTTATGGGACAGGGACTACGAGCAGTACTTC
NA	NA	TRBV5-6	TRBJ1-2	CASSQDRSYGYTF	TGTGCCAGCAGCCAAGACAGGAGCTATGGCTACACCTTC
NA	TRBD2	TRBV11-2	TRBJ2-2	CASRGTSGNTGELFF	TGTGCCAGCAGGGGGACTAGCGGGAACACCGGGGAGCTGTTTTTT
NA	NA	TRBV4-3	TRBJ2-7	CASSQEGSYEQYF	TGCGCCAGCAGCCAAGAAGGGTCCTACGAGCAGTACTTC
NA	TRBD2	TRBV5-6	TRBJ2-3	CASRGGRTDTQYF	TGTGCCAGCCGGGGGGGCAGAACAGATACGCAGTATTTT
NA	NA	TRBV7-2	TRBJ1-2	CASSLEGGSNYGYTF	TGTGCCAGCAGCTTAGAAGGGGGATCTAACTATGGCTACACCTTC
few	NA	TRBV5-1	TRBJ2-7	CASSGTYEQYF	TGCGCCAGCTCAGGGACCTACGAGCAGTACTTC
NA	TRBD1	TRBV6-1	TRBJ1-1	CASSEGGQGTDTEAFF	TGTGCCAGCAGTGAAGGGGGACAGGGGACGGACACTGAAGCTTTCTTT
NA	NA	TRBV5-1	TRBJ2-3	CASSHQAPDTQYF	TGCGCCAGCAGTCACCAGGCCCCAGATACGCAGTATTTT
few	NA	TRBV9	TRBJ2-7	CASSTRVNSDEQYF	TGTGCCAGCAGCACGAGGGTGAACTCGGACGAGCAGTACTTC
NA	TRBD1	TRBV29-1	TRBJ1-1	CSVPTGREAFF	TGCAGCGTTCCGACAGGGCGTGAAGCTTTCTTT
NA	NA	TRBV4-3	TRBJ2-1	CASSLDLLGNEQFF	TGCGCCAGCAGCCTGGACTTATTAGGCAATGAGCAGTTCTTC
NA	NA	TRBV14	TRBJ1-1	CASSQVRGNTEAFF	TGTGCCAGCAGCCAAGTAAGGGGAAACACTGAAGCTTTCTTT
NA	NA	TRBV2	TRBJ1-5	CASSLTLLSNQPQHF	TGTGCCAGCAGTTTAACCCTCCTCTCCAATCAGCCCCAGCATTTT
NA	NA	TRBV11-1	TRBJ2-5	CASSGRGLETQYF	TGTGCCAGCAGCGGGAGGGGGTTGGAGACCCAGTACTTC